This T cell receptor (beta chain) is drawn from a study of shared clonotypes between healthy human individuals. This clone was counted once. This table comes from immunoSEQ multiplex PCR, and its TCRdb copy is limited to in-frame clones, with some not included. The data show 400,000 to 500,000 clones, 76% seen once. Sequencing input: PBMCs. This sequence originates from a woman aged 35 to 49 in good health. Some clones in this sample may be carry-over from other donors' samples.

In DNA form, the CDR3 reads TGTGCCAGCAGCTTAAGACAGTCAGATACGCAGTATTTT. This gives the protein CASSLRQSDTQYF. The V call is TRBV11-3, the J call TRBJ2-3; the D gene is possibly TRBD1 (5 bases). Trimming took 2 bases from V and 4 from J, leaving 7 bases between them. Germline V gives CDR1 SGHNT, CDR2 YENEEA. This CDR3 has 13 residues.